The 21 T cell receptor beta chains presented below share a single source sample, sequenced in a study of T cells after yellow fever vaccination. TCRdb redid the calling of the 5' RACE reads with MiXCR, one entry per CDR3 protein. Of 90,000 to 130,000 distinct CDR3 sequences listed, 8.4% are singletons. The source material was CD8+ T cells sorted from PBMCs, sampled 45 days after the yellow fever booster vaccination. The receptor set was obtained from a man under 40 who received the YFV17D yellow fever vaccine.

Many counts were recorded for this clonotype. The gene calls are TRBV28 and TRBJ2-3; a possible D gene is TRBD1 (6 bases). Germline CDR1 MDHEN, CDR2 SYDVKM. The CDR3 is 17 amino acids. V was pared by 7 bases and J by 0 bases, with 20 bases between. CDR3 DNA sequence: TGTGCCAGCATTCCAACAGGGATCGACGCTAGCACAGATACGCAGTATTTT. Amino acid sequence: CASIPTGIDASTDTQYF.

The chain links TRBV9 to TRBJ2-7; TRBD2 matches 12 bases. With 3 bases clipped from V and 0 bases from J, the junction kept 4 bases outside the gene matches. Germline CDR1 is SGDLS and CDR2 is YYNGEE. This CDR3 has 16 residues. The CDR3, as DNA: TGTGCCAGCAGCGGTGGGACTAGCGGGCCCTCCTACGAGCAGTACTTC. It codes for CASSGGTSGPSYEQYF.

This clonotype was picked up many times. The chain uses TRBV27 and TRBJ2-1, with 9 bases identical to TRBD2. Trimming at V came to 5 bases and at J to 15 bases, leaving 5 bases not matched to a gene. The CDR3 is made up of 11 amino acids. Germline lookup yields CDR1 MNHEY and CDR2 SMNVEV (reference sequence). For the CDR3, the DNA is TGTGCCAGCAGTGAGGGACTAGCAATGTTCTTC. Its translation is CASSEGLAMFF.

This clonotype was counted at least ten times. Here the CDR3 reads CASSSGTDYNEQFF. In DNA, the CDR3 is TGTGCCAGCAGCTCCGGGACAGATTACAATGAGCAGTTCTTC. The chain joins TRBV7-2 to TRBJ2-1; 7 bases are a match to TRBD1. CDR3 length: 14 residues. V gave up 4 bases and J gave up 4 bases; unmatched junction bases: 4. Germline values: CDR1 SGHTA, CDR2 FQGNSA.

The chain links TRBV7-8 to TRBJ1-1, with D uncertain. Germline assignment: CDR1 SGHVS and CDR2 FQNEAQ. V was shortened by 5 bases and J by 4 bases, with 17 bases between the two germline ends. The CDR3 totals 15 residues. The CDR3 DNA reads as TGTGCCAGCAGCCACCGACGGGAGGCGGGCACTGAAGCTTTCTTT. Its protein product is CASSHRREAGTEAFF.

This clonotype was seen repeatedly, ten times or more. The CDR3 reads CASSQDVWEKLFF. The CDR3 DNA reads as TGCGCCAGCAGCCAAGACGTGTGGGAAAAACTGTTTTTT. This rearrangement joins TRBV4-3 to TRBJ1-4; D is unresolved. The CDR3 length is 13 residues. Trimming pared 0 bases from V and 8 bases from J, leaving 7 bases between. Germline assignment: CDR1 LGHNA and CDR2 YSLEER.

This sequence joins TRBV20-1 and TRBJ1-2; D may be TRBD1 (6 bases). This CDR3 has 17 residues. Trimming removed 3 bases at V and 0 bases at J, with 20 bases between. Germline V gene data show CDR1 as DFQATT and CDR2 as SNEGSKA (reference sequence). The CDR3 coding sequence is TGCAGTGCTAGGGGGGCCGGGCTAGTTAACGCTAACTATGGCTACACCTTC. Translated, it gives CSARGAGLVNANYGYTF.

This clonotype was recorded many times. The chain uses TRBV7-2 and TRBJ1-4, with 9 positions matching TRBD1. This CDR3 comprises 11 residues. Germline V gene sequence: CDR1 SGHTA, CDR2 FQGNSA. The J segment lost 13 bases and the V segment lost 4 bases, leaving 1 base of the junction unmatched. The CDR3, as DNA: TGTGCCAGCAGCTCGGACAGGGGACTGTTTTTT. Protein sequence: CASSSDRGLFF.

Ten or more counts support this clonotype. V and J are TRBV7-9 and TRBJ2-6; D is uncertain. Germline CDR1 and CDR2: SEHNR and FQNEAQ (reference sequence). The CDR3 loop spans 15 amino acids. V was clipped by 3 bases and J by 2 bases, with 8 bases between them. The CDR3 sequence is CASSFRQAGANVLTF. The CDR3 coding sequence is TGTGCCAGCAGCTTTAGGCAGGCTGGGGCCAACGTCCTGACTTTC.

This clonotype was counted at least ten times. The CDR3 DNA follows: TGCGCCAGCAGCTTTGCGTGGGAAACCAACACTGAAGCTTTCTTT. Translating gives CASSFAWETNTEAFF. The chain links TRBV5-1 to TRBJ1-1; no firm D call. In germline, CDR1 is SGHRS, CDR2 YFSETQ. V was clipped by 2 bases and J by 2 bases, with 13 bases between them. The CDR3 has 15 amino acids.

This chain joins TRBV20-1 and TRBJ2-7, with 10 bases that match TRBD2. This CDR3 has 13 residues. Losses at the gene ends were 5 bases for V and 3 bases for J; bases not matched to a gene: 4. Germline loops: CDR1 DFQATT, CDR2 SNEGSKA (reference sequence). The DNA of the CDR3 is TGCAGTGCTTCCCAGCGGGAGGGCTACGAGCAGTACTTC. It specifies CSASQREGYEQYF.

This clonotype has a count of ten or more. The chain links TRBV7-9 to TRBJ2-7, with unresolved D. The germline V gene has CDR1 SEHNR and CDR2 FQNEAQ (reference sequence). Trimming left V 3 bases short and J 6 bases short, with 6 bases between. This CDR3 spans 11 amino acids. DNA for the CDR3: TGTGCCAGCAGCTTGAATCGCGAGCAGTACTTC. Protein sequence: CASSLNREQYF. The full variable domain, its missing parts supplied by reference TRBV7-9 and TRBJ2-7, is DTGVSQNPRHKITKRGQNVTFRCDPISEHNRLYWYRQTLGQGPEFLTYFQNEAQLEKSRLLSDRFSAERPKGSFSTLEIQRTEQGDSAMYLCASSLNREQYFGPGTRLTVT.

This clonotype has just a few counts. The V call is TRBV7-2, the J call TRBJ2-7; TRBD2 is a possible D gene (6 bases). CDR1 SGHTA and CDR2 FQGNSA come from the germline V gene. The CDR3 loop spans 16 amino acids. The germline V and J ends were trimmed by 5 bases and 3 bases, with 20 bases remaining between them. CDR3 coding DNA: TGTGCCAGCAGCGACACCCCGACTAGGTTTATCTACGAGCAGTACTTC. Amino acid sequence: CASSDTPTRFIYEQYF.

This clonotype was detected many times. CDR3 protein: CASSTQGATDTQYF. DNA of the CDR3: TGTGCCAGCAGCACACAGGGGGCGACAGATACGCAGTATTTT. The V call is TRBV7-3, the J call TRBJ2-3; 9 positions agree with TRBD1. V shed 5 bases and J 3 bases; nucleotides not matched to a gene: 3. The CDR3 is 14 residues long. The germline V gene encodes CDR1 SGHTA and CDR2 FQGTGA.

At least ten counts were recorded for this clonotype. The V and J genes are TRBV7-2 and TRBJ2-5; D is unclear. The ends were cut back, 5 bases at V and 7 bases at J, with 11 bases in the middle. The CDR3 spans 12 residues. Germline V gene lookup returns CDR1 SGHTA and CDR2 FQGNSA. The CDR3 DNA reads TGTGCCAGCAGCCCCCCCGGTGGGACCCAGTACTTC. Translated, it gives CASSPPGGTQYF. The complete variable domain, with remaining parts taken from reference TRBV7-2 and TRBJ2-5, reads GAGVSQSPSNKVTEKGKDVELRCDPISGHTALYWYRQSLGQGLEFLIYFQGNSAPDKSGLPSDRFSAERTGGSVSTLTIQRTQQEDSAVYLCASSPPGGTQYFGPGTRLLVL.

This clonotype was seen ten or more times. This sequence joins TRBV2 and TRBJ2-2; no definite D call. CDR1 is SNHLY, CDR2 FYNNEI, per germline. Deletions cut 6 bases from V and 7 bases from J, with 12 bases between. This CDR3 spans 13 amino acids. CDR3 loop: CASRDGLGGELFF. CDR3 coding DNA: TGTGCCAGCAGAGACGGGCTCGGCGGGGAGCTGTTTTTT.

This clonotype showed up just a few times. The chain has TRBV6-2 or TRBV6-3 and TRBJ2-3, with 9 bases aligning to TRBD2. Unmatched junction bases numbered 4, after V lost 2 bases and J lost 4 bases. In germline, CDR1 is MNHEY, CDR2 SVGEGT. The CDR3 runs to 15 residues. CDR3 in DNA: TGTGCCAGCAGTTACCTGGGACTAGCTTCAGATACGCAGTATTTT. Translated, it gives CASSYLGLASDTQYF.

This clonotype has ten or more counts. The CDR3 reads CASSLNQGATEAFF. The CDR3 region has the DNA TGTGCCAGCAGTTTAAATCAGGGGGCCACTGAAGCTTTCTTT. The chain combines TRBV12-3 or TRBV12-4 with TRBJ1-1, with 8 bases fitting TRBD1. V lost 2 bases and J lost 4; bases outside the gene matches: 3. This CDR3 region has 14 residues.

Comments on this clonotype: No DNA is shown, since the ends of the CDR3 on it are uncertain; the CDR3 is the one TCRdb lists. The chain combines TRBV12-3 or TRBV12-4 with TRBJ2-1. The CDR3 adds up to 15 amino acids, both ends counted. CDR3 loop: CASSFGGGSYNERFF.

In this sample, this clonotype turned up many times. The rearrangement links TRBV6-1 to TRBJ2-3; a weak D match, TRBD2 (6 bases). The CDR3 totals 14 residues. Germline lookup yields CDR1 MNHNS and CDR2 SASEGT. Trimming cost V 9 bases and J 1 base, with 14 bases left between them. CDR3 amino acids: CASGEASGTDTQYF. CDR3 DNA: TGTGCCAGTGGGGAGGCTAGCGGCACAGATACGCAGTATTTT.

This clonotype was seen repeatedly, ten times or more. The chain carries TRBV18 and TRBJ2-1; D perhaps matches TRBD2 (5 bases). Between the trimmed V and J ends, which lost 4 bases and 8 bases, there was a span of 9 bases. Germline CDR1 KGHSH, CDR2 LQKENI. The CDR3 is 12 amino acids. This CDR3 is CASSLTRDEQFF. The DNA for the CDR3 is TGTGCCAGCTCACTGACGAGGGATGAGCAGTTCTTC.